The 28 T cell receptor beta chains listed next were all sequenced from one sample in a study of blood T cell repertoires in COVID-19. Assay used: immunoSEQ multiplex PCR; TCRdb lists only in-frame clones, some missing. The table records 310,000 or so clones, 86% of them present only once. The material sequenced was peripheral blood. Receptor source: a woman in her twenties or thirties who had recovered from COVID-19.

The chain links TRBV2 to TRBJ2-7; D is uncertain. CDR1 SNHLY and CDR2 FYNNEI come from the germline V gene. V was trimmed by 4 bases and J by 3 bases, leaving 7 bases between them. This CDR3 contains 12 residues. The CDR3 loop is CASSVYVYEQYF. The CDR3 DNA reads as TGTGCCAGCAGTGTATATGTCTACGAGCAGTACTTC. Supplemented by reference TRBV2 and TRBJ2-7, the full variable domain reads EPEVTQTPSHQVTQMGQEVILRCVPISNHLYFYWYRQILGQKVEFLVSFYNNEISEKSEIFDDQFSVERPDGSNFTLKIRSTKLEDSAMYFCASSVYVYEQYFGPGTRLTVT.

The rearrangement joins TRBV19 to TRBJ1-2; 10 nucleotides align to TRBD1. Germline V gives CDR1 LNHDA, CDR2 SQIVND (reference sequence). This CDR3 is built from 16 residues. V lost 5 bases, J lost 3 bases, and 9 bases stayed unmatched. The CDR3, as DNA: TGTGCCAGTAGTCCCGGGACAGGGGAACTCCACTATGGCTACACCTTC. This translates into CASSPGTGELHYGYTF. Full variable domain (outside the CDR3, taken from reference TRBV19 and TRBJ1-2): DGGITQSPKYLFRKEGQNVTLSCEQNLNHDAMYWYRQDPGQGLRLIYYSQIVNDFQKGDIAEGYSVSREKKESFPLTVTSAQKNPTAFYLCASSPGTGELHYGYTFGSGTRLTVV.

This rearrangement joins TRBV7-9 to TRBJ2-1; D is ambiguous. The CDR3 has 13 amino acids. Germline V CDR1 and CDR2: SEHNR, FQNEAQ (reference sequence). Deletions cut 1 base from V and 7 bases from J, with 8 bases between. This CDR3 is CASSLVPTNEQFF. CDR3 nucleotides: TGTGCCAGCAGCTTAGTGCCGACAAATGAGCAGTTCTTC.

The CDR3 loop reads CASTSTGGGQPQHF. CDR3 sequence (DNA): TGTGCCAGCACCTCGACAGGGGGCGGACAGCCCCAGCATTTT. The chain carries TRBV5-6 and TRBJ1-5; 10 positions match TRBD1. The CDR3 spans 14 residues. V was pared by 6 bases and J by 7 bases, with 7 bases of the junction left unmatched. Germline V CDR1 and CDR2: SGHDT, YYEEEE.

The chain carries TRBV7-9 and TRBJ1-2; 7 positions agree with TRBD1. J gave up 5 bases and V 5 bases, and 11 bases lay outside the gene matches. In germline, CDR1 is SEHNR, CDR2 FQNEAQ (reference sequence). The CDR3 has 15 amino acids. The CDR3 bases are TGTGCCAGCAGCGCGATTCTACGGGGACAGTATGGCTACACCTTC. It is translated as CASSAILRGQYGYTF. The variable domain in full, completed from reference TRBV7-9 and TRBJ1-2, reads DTGVSQNPRHKITKRGQNVTFRCDPISEHNRLYWYRQTLGQGPEFLTYFQNEAQLEKSRLLSDRFSAERPKGSFSTLEIQRTEQGDSAMYLCASSAILRGQYGYTFGSGTRLTVV.

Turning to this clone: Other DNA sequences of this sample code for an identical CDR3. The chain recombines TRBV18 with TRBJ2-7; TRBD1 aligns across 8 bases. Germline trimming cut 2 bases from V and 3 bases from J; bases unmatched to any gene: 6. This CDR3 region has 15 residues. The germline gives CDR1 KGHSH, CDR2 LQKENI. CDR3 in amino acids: CASSPRTGRDYEQYF. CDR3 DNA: TGTGCCAGCTCACCAAGGACAGGGCGGGACTACGAGCAGTACTTC.

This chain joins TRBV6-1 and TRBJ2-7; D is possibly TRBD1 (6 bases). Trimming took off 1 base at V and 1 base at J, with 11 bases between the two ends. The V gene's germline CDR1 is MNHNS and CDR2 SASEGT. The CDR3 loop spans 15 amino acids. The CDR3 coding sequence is TGTGCCAGCAGTGAAGTGAGAGACAGGTCCTACGAGCAGTACTTC. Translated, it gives CASSEVRDRSYEQYF.

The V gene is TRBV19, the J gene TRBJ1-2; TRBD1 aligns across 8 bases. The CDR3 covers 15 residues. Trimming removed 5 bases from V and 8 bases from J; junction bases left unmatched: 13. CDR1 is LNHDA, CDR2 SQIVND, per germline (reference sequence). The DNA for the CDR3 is TGTGCCAGTAGTCCCTGGACAGGGAGTTCGGAGGGCTACACCTTC. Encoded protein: CASSPWTGSSEGYTF.

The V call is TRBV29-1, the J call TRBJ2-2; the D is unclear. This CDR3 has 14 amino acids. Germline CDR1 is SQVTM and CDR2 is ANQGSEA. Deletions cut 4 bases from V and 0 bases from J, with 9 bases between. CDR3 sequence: CSVGSQANTGELFF. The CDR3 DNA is TGCAGCGTTGGTAGTCAGGCGAACACCGGGGAGCTGTTTTTT.

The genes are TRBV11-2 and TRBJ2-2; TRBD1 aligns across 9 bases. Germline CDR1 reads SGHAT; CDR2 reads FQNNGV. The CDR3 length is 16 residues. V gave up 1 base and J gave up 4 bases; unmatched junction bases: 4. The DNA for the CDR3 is TGTGCCAGCAGCTTAGTACAGGGGGCCATCACCGGGGAGCTGTTTTTT. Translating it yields CASSLVQGAITGELFF.

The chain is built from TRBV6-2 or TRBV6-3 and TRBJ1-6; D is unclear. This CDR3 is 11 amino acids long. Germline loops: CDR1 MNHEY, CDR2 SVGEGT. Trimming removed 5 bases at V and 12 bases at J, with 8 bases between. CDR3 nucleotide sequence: TGTGCCAGCAGTCGCGGAGGACCCCTCCACTTT. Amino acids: CASSRGGPLHF.

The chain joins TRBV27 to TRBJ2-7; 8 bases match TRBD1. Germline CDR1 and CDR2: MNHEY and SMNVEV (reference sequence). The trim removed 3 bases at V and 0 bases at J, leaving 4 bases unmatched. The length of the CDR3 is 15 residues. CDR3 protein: CASSFRDRSSYEQYF. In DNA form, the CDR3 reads TGTGCCAGCAGTTTCCGGGACAGGAGCTCCTACGAGCAGTACTTC.

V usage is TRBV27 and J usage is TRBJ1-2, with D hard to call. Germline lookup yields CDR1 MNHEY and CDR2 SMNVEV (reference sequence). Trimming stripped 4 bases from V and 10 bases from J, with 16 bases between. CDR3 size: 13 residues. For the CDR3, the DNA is TGTGCCAGCAGTTCCTCCGGGTCCCCGGACTACACCTTC. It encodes CASSSSGSPDYTF.

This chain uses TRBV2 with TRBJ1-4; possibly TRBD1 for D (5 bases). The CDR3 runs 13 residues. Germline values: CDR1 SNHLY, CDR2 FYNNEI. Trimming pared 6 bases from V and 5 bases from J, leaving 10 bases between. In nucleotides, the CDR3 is TGTGCCAGCAGGACAGAAACGAATGAAAAACTGTTTTTT. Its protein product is CASRTETNEKLFF. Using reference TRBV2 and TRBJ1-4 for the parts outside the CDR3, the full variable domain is EPEVTQTPSHQVTQMGQEVILRCVPISNHLYFYWYRQILGQKVEFLVSFYNNEISEKSEIFDDQFSVERPDGSNFTLKIRSTKLEDSAMYFCASRTETNEKLFFGSGTQLSVL.

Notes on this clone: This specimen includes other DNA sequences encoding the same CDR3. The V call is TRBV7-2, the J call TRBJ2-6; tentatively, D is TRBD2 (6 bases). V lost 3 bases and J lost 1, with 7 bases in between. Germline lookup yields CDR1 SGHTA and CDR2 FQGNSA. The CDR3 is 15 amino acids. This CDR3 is CASSFGGSGANVLTF. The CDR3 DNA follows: TGTGCCAGCAGCTTCGGGGGTTCTGGGGCCAACGTCCTGACTTTC.

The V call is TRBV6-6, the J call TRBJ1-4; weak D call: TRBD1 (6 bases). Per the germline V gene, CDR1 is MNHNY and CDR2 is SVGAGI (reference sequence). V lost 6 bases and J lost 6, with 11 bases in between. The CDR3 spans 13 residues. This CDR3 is CASSNWGHEKLFF. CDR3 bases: TGTGCCAGCAGCAACTGGGGGCATGAAAAACTGTTTTTT.

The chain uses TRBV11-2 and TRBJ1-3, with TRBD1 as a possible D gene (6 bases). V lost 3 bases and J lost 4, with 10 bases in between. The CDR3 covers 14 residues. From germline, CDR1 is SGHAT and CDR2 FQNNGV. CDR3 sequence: CASSFRGLGNTIYF. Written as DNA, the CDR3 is TGTGCCAGCAGCTTCAGGGGTCTCGGAAACACCATATATTTT. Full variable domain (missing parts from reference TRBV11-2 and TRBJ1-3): EAGVAQSPRYKIIEKRQSVAFWCNPISGHATLYWYQQILGQGPKLLIQFQNNGVVDDSQLPKDRFSAERLKGVDSTLKIQPAKLEDSAVYLCASSFRGLGNTIYFGEGSWLTVV.

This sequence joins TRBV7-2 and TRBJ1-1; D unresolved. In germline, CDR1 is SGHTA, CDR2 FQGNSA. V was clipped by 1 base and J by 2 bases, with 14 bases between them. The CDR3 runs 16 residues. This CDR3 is CASSLGVFGPNTEAFF. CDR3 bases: TGTGCCAGCAGCTTAGGGGTCTTTGGGCCCAACACTGAAGCTTTCTTT.

The CDR3 DNA sequence: TGTGCCAGTAGTATTACTAGCGGGGTGTACAATGAGCAGTTCTTC. The encoded protein is CASSITSGVYNEQFF. V gene TRBV19 combines with J gene TRBJ2-1, with TRBD2 matching 10 bases. Germline CDR1 and CDR2: LNHDA and SQIVND (reference sequence). The CDR3 covers 15 residues. V gave up 3 bases and J gave up 4 bases; unmatched junction bases: 3. Filled out from reference TRBV19 and TRBJ2-1, the complete variable domain reads DGGITQSPKYLFRKEGQNVTLSCEQNLNHDAMYWYRQDPGQGLRLIYYSQIVNDFQKGDIAEGYSVSREKKESFPLTVTSAQKNPTAFYLCASSITSGVYNEQFFGPGTRLTVL.

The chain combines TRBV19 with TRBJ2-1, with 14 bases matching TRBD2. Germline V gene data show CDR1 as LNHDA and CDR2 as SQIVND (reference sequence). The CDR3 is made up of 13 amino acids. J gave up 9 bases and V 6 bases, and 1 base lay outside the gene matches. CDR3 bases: TGTGCCAGTAGCGGACTAGCGGGGGGTGAGCAGTTCTTC. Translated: CASSGLAGGEQFF.

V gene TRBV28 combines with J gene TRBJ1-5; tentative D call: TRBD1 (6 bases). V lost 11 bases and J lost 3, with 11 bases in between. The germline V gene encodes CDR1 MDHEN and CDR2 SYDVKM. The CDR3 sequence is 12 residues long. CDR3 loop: CASGTLNQPQHF. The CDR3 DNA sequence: TGTGCCTCCGGGACACTCAATCAGCCCCAGCATTTT.

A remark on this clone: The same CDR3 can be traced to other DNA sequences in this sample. CDR3 coding DNA: TGTGCCTGGAGTGGGGGGACTGATAATTCACCCCTCCACTTT. Encoded protein: CAWSGGTDNSPLHF. The V and J genes are TRBV30 and TRBJ1-6; D perhaps matches TRBD1 (5 bases). This CDR3 has 14 residues. Germline CDR1 and CDR2: GTSNPN and SVGIG (reference sequence). Trimming shortened V by 1 base and J by 5 bases, and 9 bases separated the two germline ends.

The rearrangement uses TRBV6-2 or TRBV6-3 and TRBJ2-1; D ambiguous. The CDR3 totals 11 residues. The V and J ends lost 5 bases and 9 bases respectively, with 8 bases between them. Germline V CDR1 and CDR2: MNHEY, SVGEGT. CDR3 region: CASSRSSEQFF. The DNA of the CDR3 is TGTGCCAGCAGTCGATCGAGTGAGCAGTTCTTC.

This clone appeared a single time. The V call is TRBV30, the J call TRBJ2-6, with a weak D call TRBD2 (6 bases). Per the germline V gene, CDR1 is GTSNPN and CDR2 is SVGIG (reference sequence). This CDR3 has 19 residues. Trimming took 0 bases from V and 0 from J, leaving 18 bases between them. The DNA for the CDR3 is TGTGCCTGGAGTGTTTTCGGGGGTGGCCTCGGCTCTGGGGCCAACGTCCTGACTTTC. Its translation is CAWSVFGGGLGSGANVLTF.

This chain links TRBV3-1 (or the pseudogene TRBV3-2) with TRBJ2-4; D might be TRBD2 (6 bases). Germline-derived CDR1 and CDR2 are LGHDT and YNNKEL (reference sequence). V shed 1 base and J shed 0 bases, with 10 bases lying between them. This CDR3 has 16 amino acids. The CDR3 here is CASSQGLGLAKNIQYF. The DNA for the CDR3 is TGTGCCAGCAGCCAAGGATTGGGACTAGCCAAAAACATTCAGTACTTC.

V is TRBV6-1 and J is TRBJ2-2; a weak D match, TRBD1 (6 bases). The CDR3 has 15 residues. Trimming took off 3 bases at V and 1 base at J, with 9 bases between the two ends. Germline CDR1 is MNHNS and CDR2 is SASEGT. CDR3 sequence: CASSDLTGNTGELFF. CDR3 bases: TGTGCCAGCAGTGACCTGACAGGGAACACCGGGGAGCTGTTTTTT.

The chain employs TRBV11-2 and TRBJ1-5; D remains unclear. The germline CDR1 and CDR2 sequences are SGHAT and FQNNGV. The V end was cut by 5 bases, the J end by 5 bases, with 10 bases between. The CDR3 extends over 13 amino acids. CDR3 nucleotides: TGTGCCAGCAGCCTCGAGTTAGATCAGCCCCAGCATTTT. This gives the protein CASSLELDQPQHF. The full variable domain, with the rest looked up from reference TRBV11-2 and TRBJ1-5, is EAGVAQSPRYKIIEKRQSVAFWCNPISGHATLYWYQQILGQGPKLLIQFQNNGVVDDSQLPKDRFSAERLKGVDSTLKIQPAKLEDSAVYLCASSLELDQPQHFGDGTRLSIL.

CDR3 sequence: CASSLYRGSYNEQFF. The CDR3 DNA follows: TGTGCCAGCAGCTTATACCGGGGCTCCTACAATGAGCAGTTCTTC. The chain uses TRBV11-2 and TRBJ2-1; maybe TRBD2 (5 bases). Germline assignment: CDR1 SGHAT and CDR2 FQNNGV. Deletions cut 2 bases from V and 0 bases from J, with 8 bases between. The CDR3 consists of 15 residues.